Listed below are T cell receptor beta chains from one sample, sequenced in a study of T-cell reconstitution after alpha-beta-depleted transplantation in children. TCRdb reprocessed the PCR reads with MiXCR, giving one entry per CDR3 protein. Of around 250,000 distinct CDR3 sequences in the sample, over 8% were seen once. This sample comprised PBMCs from the stem cell graft donor, obtained from the stem cell graft. The receptor source for this set is a human donor who donated a stem cell graft to a child with SCID. The CDR3 runs from the conserved cysteine through the conserved F or W. D genes are given only for firm matches. Expanded clones get a size class; other rows say once, few or many, or leave the size out.

clone_size j_call d_call v_call cdr3_nt cdr3_aa
. TRBJ2-1 . TRBV4-1 TGCGCCAGCAGCCCTGTAGGGGGCAATGAGCAGTTCTTC CASSPVGGNEQFF
many TRBJ2-7 . TRBV10-3 TGTGCCATCAGTGAGCGGTCAGTTACCTACGAGCAGTACTTC CAISERSVTYEQYF
few TRBJ2-7 TRBD2 TRBV19 TGTGCCAGTAGTATTGTAGCGGGGCTGACGGGGGGCGAGCAGTACTTC CASSIVAGLTGGEQYF
few TRBJ1-1 . TRBV18 TGTGCCAGCTCCCCGCGAGGGTACACTGAAGCTTTCTTT CASSPRGYTEAFF
few TRBJ2-3 TRBD2 TRBV12-3/TRBV12-4 TGTGCCAGCAGCCTCGGGACTAGTTATGGTTCAGATACGCAGTATTTT CASSLGTSYGSDTQYF
. TRBJ1-2 TRBD1 TRBV25-1 TGTGCCAGCAGTGACCCTAGTCGCGCGACAGGGAAGGGAGGCTACACCTTC CASSDPSRATGKGGYTF
. TRBJ2-2 TRBD2 TRBV5-1 TGCGCCAGCAGGAGCGGGGACCCTACGAACACCGGGGAGCTGTTTTTT CASRSGDPTNTGELFF
few TRBJ1-4 . TRBV20-1 TGCAGTGCTTTTGGACAGTTTAATGAAAAACTGTTTTTT CSAFGQFNEKLFF
. TRBJ1-6 . TRBV6-1 TGTGCCAGCAGTCGGGAGGAGTATAATTCACCCCTCCACTTT CASSREEYNSPLHF
few TRBJ1-1 . TRBV2 TGTGCCAGCAGTGAACGGGGGGGGGAAAGCGGCACTGAAGCTTTCTTT CASSERGGESGTEAFF
few TRBJ2-5 TRBD2 TRBV2 TGTGCCAGCAGCGGGACTAGCGCGCCTCGGGGAGAGACCCAGTACTTC CASSGTSAPRGETQYF
. TRBJ1-1 . TRBV12-3/TRBV12-4 TGTGCCAGCAGTTTAGACAGGGACCTTGCTGAAGCTTTCTTT CASSLDRDLAEAFF
few TRBJ2-1 . TRBV6-5 TGTGCCAGCAGTTACTCGGCGGCGGTATTAGCAGCCTACAATGAGCAGTTCTTC CASSYSAAVLAAYNEQFF
many TRBJ2-2 . TRBV5-1 TGCGCCAGCAGCTTCAACAGGGCCACCGGGGAGCTGTTTTTT CASSFNRATGELFF